This entry features one TCR beta chain sequence. The antigen it binds to is not known. Base qualities are not recorded, but no much larger clone differs from it by a single base. The data derive from a study of identical twins listed by TCRdb under 2016. Study-wide context: To test whether fetal clonotypes persist, this study deep-sequenced TCR alpha and beta repertoires from monozygotic twins, from unrelated adults of various ages, and from cord blood. Replicate twin experiments were performed at different times using different library preparation protocols to rule out contamination.

The library was made by 5' RACE. These reads were obtained on an Illumina HiSeq 2000. A universal primer binding site was introduced by template switching, and a unique molecular identifier was present in the final cDNA, enabling accurate counting of TCR cDNA molecules. Specific primers in the conserved constant-segment region were used to synthesize first-strand cDNA for the TCR alpha and beta chains. To control for contamination, every cDNA library carried two barcodes: a SMART-Mk sample barcode plus Illumina barcodes. Two successive PCR steps introduced TruSeq adapter sequences along with Illumina sample barcodes. The Illumina HiSeq platform was used with custom primers to sequence TCR alpha and beta cDNA libraries. From the authors' description of their analysis: Unique molecular identifiers were extracted from raw reads with MiGEC, and CDR3 positions were determined with MiXCR. Recombination models were inferred per individual with the repgenHMM and IGoR tools using an EM algorithm. The analysis of shared clonotypes was done with the tcR package in R, with sharing normalized by the product of cloneset sizes. Out-of-frame nonproductive sequences were analyzed to study raw recombination free of thymic and clonal selection effects. Through fastp at Q25 and MiXCR, TCRdb rebuilt clones from the public reads, retaining in-frame beta chains. Each entry merges the rows of one CDR3 protein and shows their most common DNA and genes. The V and J calls were determined by TCRdb, not by the authors. In all, the sample holds 350,000 to 450,000 distinct CDR3 sequences, and approximately 18% of those were seen once. Around 12% of the sample rests with the top ten.

All donors were healthy Caucasians. Three unrelated non-twin adults were additionally sequenced: a male aged 18 to 29, a male aged 50 to 59 and a female aged 50 to 59. Using Miltenyi CD45RO+ enrichment and human naive T-cell isolation kits, memory (CD45RO+) and naive T cells were isolated from PBMC. Findings and caveats that apply to the study as a whole: Abundant cord blood beta clonotypes had fewer insertions, young adult naive repertoires showed a similar but weaker trend, and memory repertoires showed no such trend. Out-of-frame TCR alpha sequences shared between twins showed an excess of low generation-probability sequences compared with coincidental sharing between unrelated individuals. A weaker excess of twin sharing was found in beta out-of-frame sequences because the signal-to-noise ratio was lowered by fewer shared sequences. Zero-insertion analyses could be partly confounded by invariant T cells such as MAIT and iNKT, though diverse VJ usage argued against such confounding for most clonotypes. Conclusions relied on cross-sectional statistical analysis, since the same donors could not be followed over many years. In monozygotic twins, recombination models systematically underestimated out-of-frame TCR alpha sharing, but the models matched the sharing seen between unrelated individuals.

The CDR3, cysteine through phenylalanine, is 11 amino acids long. Only CDR3 DNA remains: 33 bases, in frame from the first base. V gives up 9 bases and J gives up 9 bases, and the segment between their germline ends measures 12 bases. What was sequenced was naive T cells sorted from blood. The cell subset or site label here, explained by the study, means: cells isolated with a human naive T-cell isolation kit. The clonotype originates from a man between 45 and 60 years old in good health. The rearranged chain carries TRBV12-3 or TRBV12-4 and TRBJ2-1, with the identity of the D gene unclear. The CDR3 corresponds to CASQTAGEQFF. The DNA reads TGTGCCAGTCAGACTGCCGGTGAGCAGTTCTTC.